This T cell receptor (beta chain) was obtained from a study of T cells after yellow fever vaccination. About the research overall: It was SMART-Seq v4 Ultra Low Input that prepared the fractions with low cell numbers.

Overall study findings and caveats: The presence of abundant clonotypes contaminating from the bulk population was possible in FACS-sorted repertoires. Only a minor proportion of clonotypes was detected across both CD4 and CD8 compartments.

This clonotype has more than one count but fewer than ten. Its matching antigen is unknown. 5'RACE template switching generated TCR cDNA, adding a universal primer site and UMIs. MiXCR, run by TCRdb on the 5' RACE reads, gives a single entry per CDR3 protein. The sample lists hundreds of thousands of distinct CDR3 sequences, 3.6% occurring once. This CDR3 is built from 17 residues. V dropped 2 bases and J dropped 5; count of bases not matched to a gene: 12. CDR1 and CDR2 from the germline V gene are SGHAT and FQDESV (reference sequence). The clonotype was recovered from a man aged 18 to 29 who received the YFV17D yellow fever vaccine. This specimen consisted of PBMCs, obtained on the day of the yellow fever booster vaccination. The chain is built from TRBV11-1 and TRBJ2-5; TRBD2 aligns across 9 bases. Written as DNA, the CDR3 is TGTGCCAGCAGCTTATTTCCGAGCGGACTAGCGACTGAGACCCAGTACTTC. Translating it yields CASSLFPSGLATETQYF.